This T cell receptor (beta chain) appears in the sequencing data of a study of vaccination effects on CD4 cells after COVID-19. Study overall: Vaccination of participants consisted of two doses of either the BNT162b2 or mRNA-1273 vaccine.

The table came from immunoSEQ multiplex PCR; TCRdb's copy has only in-frame clones and leaves some out. Among 20,000 to 25,000 clones listed, roughly 75% were seen once. Isolating CD4+ T cells followed approximately ten days of culture. All vaccine recipients tested negative for nucleocapsid antibodies and had never contracted SARS-CoV-2 infection. Trimming left V 0 bases short and J 4 bases short, with 14 bases between. Germline V gene lookup returns CDR1 SGHDT and CDR2 YYEEEE. The CDR3 length is 16 residues. This clone was detected only once. The antigen remains unidentified. This clonotype originated in a human donor who received a COVID-19 vaccine. Sequenced material: CD4+ T cells from PBMCs cultured without peptide, taken before COVID-19 vaccination. The chain has TRBV5-6 and TRBJ2-4; D unresolved. The CDR3 protein is CASSLGPPPSKNIQYF. The CDR3 DNA sequence: TGTGCCAGCAGCTTGGGGCCCCCCCCCAGTAAAAACATTCAGTACTTC.